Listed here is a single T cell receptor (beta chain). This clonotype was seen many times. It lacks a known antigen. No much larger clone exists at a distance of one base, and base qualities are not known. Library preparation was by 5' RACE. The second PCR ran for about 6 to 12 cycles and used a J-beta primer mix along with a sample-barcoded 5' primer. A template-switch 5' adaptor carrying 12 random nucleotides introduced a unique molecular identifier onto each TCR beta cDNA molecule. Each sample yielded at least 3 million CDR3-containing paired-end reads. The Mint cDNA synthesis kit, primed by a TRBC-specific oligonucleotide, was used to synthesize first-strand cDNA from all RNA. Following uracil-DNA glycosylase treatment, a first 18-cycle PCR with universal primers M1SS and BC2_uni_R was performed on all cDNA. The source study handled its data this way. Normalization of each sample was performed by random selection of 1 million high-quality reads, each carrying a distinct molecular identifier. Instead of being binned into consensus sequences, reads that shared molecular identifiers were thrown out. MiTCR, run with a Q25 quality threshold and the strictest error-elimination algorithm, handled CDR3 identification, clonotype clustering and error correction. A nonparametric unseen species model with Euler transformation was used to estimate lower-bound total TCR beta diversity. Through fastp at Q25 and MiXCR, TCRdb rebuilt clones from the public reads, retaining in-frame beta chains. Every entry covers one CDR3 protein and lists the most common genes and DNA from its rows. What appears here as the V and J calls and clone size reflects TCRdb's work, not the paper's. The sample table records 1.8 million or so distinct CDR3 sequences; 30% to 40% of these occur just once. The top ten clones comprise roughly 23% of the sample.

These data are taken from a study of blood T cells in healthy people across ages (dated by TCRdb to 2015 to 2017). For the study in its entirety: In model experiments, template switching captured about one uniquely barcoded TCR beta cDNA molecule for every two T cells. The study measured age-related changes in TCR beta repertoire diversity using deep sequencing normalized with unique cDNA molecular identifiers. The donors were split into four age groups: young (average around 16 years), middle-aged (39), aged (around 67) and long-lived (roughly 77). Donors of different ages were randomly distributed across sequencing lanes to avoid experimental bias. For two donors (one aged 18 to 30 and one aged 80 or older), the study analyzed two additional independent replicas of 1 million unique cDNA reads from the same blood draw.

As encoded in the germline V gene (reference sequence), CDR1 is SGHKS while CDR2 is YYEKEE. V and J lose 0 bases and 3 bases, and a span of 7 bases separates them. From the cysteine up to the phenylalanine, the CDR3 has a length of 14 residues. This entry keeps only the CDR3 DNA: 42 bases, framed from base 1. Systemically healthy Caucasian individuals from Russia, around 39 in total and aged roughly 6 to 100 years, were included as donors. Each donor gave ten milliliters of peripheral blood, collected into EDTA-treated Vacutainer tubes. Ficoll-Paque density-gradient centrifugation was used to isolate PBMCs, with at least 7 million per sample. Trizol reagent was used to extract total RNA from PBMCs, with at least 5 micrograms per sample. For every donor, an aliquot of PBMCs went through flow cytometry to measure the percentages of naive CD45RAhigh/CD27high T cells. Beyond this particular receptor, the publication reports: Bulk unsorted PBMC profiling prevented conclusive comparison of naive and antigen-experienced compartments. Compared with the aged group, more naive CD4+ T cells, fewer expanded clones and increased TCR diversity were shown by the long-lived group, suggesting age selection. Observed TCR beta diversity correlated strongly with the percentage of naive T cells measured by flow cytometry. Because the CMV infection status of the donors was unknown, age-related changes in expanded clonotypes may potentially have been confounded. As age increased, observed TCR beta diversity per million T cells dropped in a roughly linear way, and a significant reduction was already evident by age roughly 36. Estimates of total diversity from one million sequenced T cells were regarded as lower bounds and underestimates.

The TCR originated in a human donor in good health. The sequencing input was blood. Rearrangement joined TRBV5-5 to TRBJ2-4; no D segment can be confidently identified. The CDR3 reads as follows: CASSLGGFKNIQYF. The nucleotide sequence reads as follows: TGTGCCAGCAGCTTGGGTGGATTCAAAAACATTCAGTACTTC.